What follows describes a single TCR beta chain. The antigen is not known. This entry is derived from a study of blood T cells in healthy people across ages. Across the study: Roughly one uniquely barcoded beta molecule per two T cells was captured. Notes on the study in general: Possibly confounding the expanded clonotype changes was the fact that donor CMV status was unknown. Calculation of diversity from one million T cells yielded estimates considered to be underestimates.

A sample-barcoded 5' primer and a J-beta primer mix were used in a second PCR of roughly 7 to 11 cycles. Via MiXCR, TCRdb re-called the 5' RACE reads, giving one row per CDR3 protein. Of under 2,000,000 distinct CDR3 sequences listed, around 50% were seen once; the top ten hold around 2.1%. Individuals who donated were healthy Caucasians from Russia aged about 6 to 95. The sequenced material came from blood. This receptor was obtained from a woman between 40 and 55 years old in good health.

This CDR3 reads CSTHDRGYEQYF. CDR3 nucleotide sequence: TGCAGTACTCATGACAGGGGGTACGAGCAGTACTTC. The gene calls are TRBV20-1 and TRBJ2-7; 9 positions agree with TRBD1. There are 12 residues in the CDR3. Germline V gene data show CDR1 as DFQATT and CDR2 as SNEGSKA (reference sequence). V shed 8 bases and J 4 bases; nucleotides not matched to a gene: 6.